The clone carrying this T cell receptor beta chain has a handful of counts. Exclusion applied to patients with other autoimmune diseases, uncontrolled infections, pregnancy or lactation. Sampling under 12 ml of fresh peripheral blood provided the PBMCs. This entry is derived from a study of Graves' ophthalmopathy and Graves' hyperthyroidism. V shed 4 bases and J shed 5 bases, with 12 bases lying between them. This CDR3 comprises 15 residues. CDR1 is SNHLY, CDR2 FYNNEI, per germline. From RNA, the CDR3 regions of TCR beta chains were amplified and sequenced. Scientists carried out first-round RT-PCR using HTBI primers and then a second-round multiplex PCR. MiXCR was run by TCRdb on the multiplex PCR reads, yielding one entry per CDR3 protein. The sample contains hundreds of thousands of distinct CDR3 sequences, around 20% of which appear only once.

Sequenced input: peripheral blood. The clonotype originates from a young woman with stable Graves' hyperthyroidism. The chain has TRBV2 and TRBJ1-6; D is unclear. The CDR3 sequence: CASSATAWDNSPLHF. The CDR3 region has the DNA TGTGCCAGCAGTGCCACAGCGTGGGATAATTCACCCCTCCACTTT.